This T cell receptor beta chain originates from a study of T cell responses to AZD1222 COVID-19 vaccine. About this clone: Its specificity is not known.

Findings of the study overall: Regions left unmutated in variants are reportedly the target of nearly half of spike-specific TCRs. Possibly, clonal diversity was underestimated; donors were largely white British and included more females. Sampling captured repertoires only after the peak T cell response. Mapped onto spike, vaccine-associated CD4 TCRs spanned it and were dominant at 160-218 and 743-854.

Profiling relied on immunoSEQ multiplex PCR, and the TCRdb table lists in-frame clones only, not all of them. The repertoire consists of around 120,000 clones, with roughly 85% occurring once and the leading ten covering 2% to 3%. The CDR3 is 16 amino acids. Germline V gives CDR1 SGHTA, CDR2 FQGNSA. V was cut by 5 bases and J by 0 bases, with 14 bases left in between. The chain employs TRBV7-2 and TRBJ1-3; D gene ambiguous. Sequenced here: peripheral blood, sampled 28 days after the second AZD1222 dose. This sequence originates from an adult who received the AZD1222 COVID-19 vaccine. CDR3 loop: CASSPMPSSSGNTIYF. In DNA, the CDR3 is TGTGCCAGCAGCCCAATGCCTTCAAGCTCTGGAAACACCATATATTTT.